The rows below give T cell receptor beta chains drawn from one sample of a study of T-cell reconstitution after alpha-beta-depleted transplantation in children. TCRdb itself ran the PCR reads through MiXCR, one entry per CDR3 protein. The sample holds hundreds of thousands of distinct CDR3 sequences, roughly 13% seen once. Source: PBMCs, mostly from graft donor cells, taken 360 days after TCRalphabeta/CD19-depleted stem cell transplant. The source of these receptors is a male patient between 10 and 17 years old who had a stem cell transplant for acute myeloid leukemia, so the T cells may come from the graft donor. Both conserved end residues are part of each CDR3. The order of the fields is J gene, clone size, V gene, D gene, CDR3 DNA, CDR3 protein. D genes are given only for firm matches. The listing skips clone size in some rows; elsewhere it reads once, few, many or a size class.

TRBJ1-5,few,TRBV2,.,TGTGCCAGCAGTGAAACAGCAGGACAGAGGGCGAAGCCCCAGCATTTT,CASSETAGQRAKPQHF
TRBJ2-7,.,TRBV7-2,TRBD1,TGTGCCAGCAGCCCGCGATCCGGGACAGGCGCTTACTTC,CASSPRSGTGAYF
TRBJ2-1,.,TRBV12-3/TRBV12-4,.,TGTGCCAGCAGTTACTCGCCATGGCAGGGTGAAGACAATGAGCAGTTCTTC,CASSYSPWQGEDNEQFF
TRBJ2-7,few,TRBV19,.,TGTGCCAGTAGTATAGCGGCCAGCTCCTACGAGCAGTACTTC,CASSIAASSYEQYF
TRBJ2-1,.,TRBV5-6,.,TGTGCCAGCAGCTCCGGACACTCCTACAATGAGCAGTTCTTC,CASSSGHSYNEQFF
TRBJ2-3,few,TRBV9,TRBD1,TGTGCCAGCAGCGTAGAAGGGGACAGGGTCAGCACAGATACGCAGTATTTT,CASSVEGDRVSTDTQYF
TRBJ2-1,many,TRBV24-1,.,TGTGCCACCAGCGGCCCGGGGGTCTATGAGCAGTTCTTC,CATSGPGVYEQFF
TRBJ2-7,.,TRBV30,.,TGTGCCTGGAGAAGGGCGGCAGGGAGCTCCTACGAGCAGTACTTC,CAWRRAAGSSYEQYF
TRBJ2-1,few,TRBV5-5,.,TGTGCCAGCGGAACCCCGGAGCAGTTCTTC,CASGTPEQFF
TRBJ2-5,.,TRBV9,TRBD2,TGTGCCAGCAGCGCTTGGACTAGCGGAAAGCAGGAGACCCAGTACTTC,CASSAWTSGKQETQYF
TRBJ2-1,many,TRBV7-9,.,TGTGCCAGCTTATCGACGGGGACTGGACATTTTGAGCAGTTCTTC,CASLSTGTGHFEQFF
TRBJ2-5,many,TRBV12-3/TRBV12-4,TRBD2,TGTGCCAGCACCGTAGCGGGAGGGCCCGAGGAGACCCAGTACTTC,CASTVAGGPEETQYF
TRBJ2-5,many,TRBV6-5,.,TGTGCCAGCAGTCAGGAGGCAGAGACCCAGTACTTC,CASSQEAETQYF
TRBJ2-7,many,TRBV5-1,.,TGCGCCAGCAGCTTGGATCCAGGGGATTATACCTACGAGCAGTACTTC,CASSLDPGDYTYEQYF
TRBJ2-1,few,TRBV29-1,.,TGCAGCGGGACCCCTAGCGCTAACGGCAATGAGCAGTTCTTC,CSGTPSANGNEQFF
TRBJ2-1,few,TRBV27,.,TGTGCCAGCAGTTCTAACCCAACTACCTACAATGAGCAGTTCTTC,CASSSNPTTYNEQFF
TRBJ1-5,.,TRBV29-1,TRBD1,TGCAGCGTTGGGGACAGGGCGCAGCCCCAGCATTTT,CSVGDRAQPQHF
TRBJ2-1,.,TRBV19,TRBD1,TGTGCCAGTAGGCCCACGACAGGGGGCTTCGATGAGCAGTTCTTC,CASRPTTGGFDEQFF
TRBJ2-1,few,TRBV27,TRBD2,TGTGCCAGCAGTTTCGACAGGGGACTAGCGGGAGAGGGGAATGAGCAGTTCTTC,CASSFDRGLAGEGNEQFF
TRBJ1-1,few,TRBV20-1,.,TGCAGTGCTAGAAGGACGCCGAACACTGAAGCTTTCTTT,CSARRTPNTEAFF
TRBJ1-1,.,TRBV12-3/TRBV12-4,.,TGTGCCAGCAGTTGGGACGTGAACACTGAAGCTTTCTTT,CASSWDVNTEAFF
TRBJ2-5,few,TRBV7-7,.,TGTGCTAGCAGCTTATGGGGAGAGGAAGAGACCCAGTACTTC,CASSLWGEEETQYF
TRBJ2-7,.,TRBV12-3/TRBV12-4,.,TGTGCCAGCAGTTTAGGTATCGGCGGGTCTTCCTACGAGCAGTACTTC,CASSLGIGGSSYEQYF
TRBJ2-7,few,TRBV12-3/TRBV12-4,TRBD1,TGTGCCAGCAGTGACAGGGGGATTGCCTACGAGCAGTACTTC,CASSDRGIAYEQYF
TRBJ2-7,few,TRBV11-1,.,TGTGCCAGCAGTTCCCGGGACTACGAGCAGTACTTC,CASSSRDYEQYF
TRBJ2-7,few,TRBV4-3,.,TGCGCCAGCAGCCAGCAGGGGTCCTCCGGGGACGAGCAGTACTTC,CASSQQGSSGDEQYF
TRBJ2-1,few,TRBV24-1,.,TGTGCCACCAGTGGGTTTTTCGGGGAGGATGAGCAGTTCTTC,CATSGFFGEDEQFF